The 21 T cell receptor beta chains below come from one sample, sequenced in a study of control samples from healthy donors and cancer patients. The data were produced by immunoSEQ multiplex PCR, yet TCRdb's version contains in-frame clones alone and is incomplete. Among 70,000 to 95,000 clones listed, 91% were seen once. The specimen sequenced was blood. The receptors were sampled from a woman in her 30s in good health.

In its sample, this clone was seen once. The chain recombines TRBV25-1 with TRBJ2-4, with 7 bases matching TRBD1. This CDR3 comprises 17 residues. The V gene's germline CDR1 is MGHDK and CDR2 SYGVNS. V was clipped by 1 base and J by 3 bases; unmatched bases: 9. CDR3 loop: CASSESRPDRNKNIQYF. The CDR3 DNA is TGTGCCAGCAGTGAATCCCGCCCGGACAGGAACAAAAACATTCAGTACTTC.

The count of this clone is one. This chain connects TRBV27 to TRBJ1-1; TRBD1 aligns across 7 bases. In germline, CDR1 is MNHEY, CDR2 SMNVEV (reference sequence). V was pared by 5 bases and J by 4 bases, with 7 bases of the junction left unmatched. The CDR3 totals 14 residues. The CDR3 loop is CASSQRQGLTEAFF. CDR3 in DNA: TGTGCCAGCAGTCAACGACAGGGTCTCACTGAAGCTTTCTTT.

This chain uses TRBV3-1 (or the pseudogene TRBV3-2) with TRBJ2-5, with TRBD2 matching 7 bases. Per germline, CDR1 LGHDT and CDR2 YNNKEL (reference sequence). The V gene end was trimmed by 0 bases and the J gene end by 4 bases; junction bases not matched to a gene: 2. CDR3 length equals 14 residues. The CDR3 nucleotides read TGTGCCAGCAGCCAAGATCCGGGGGGAGAGACCCAGTACTTC. Amino acids: CASSQDPGGETQYF.

V gene TRBV6-5 combines with J gene TRBJ2-2, with a tentative D call TRBD1 (5 bases). Germline CDR1 and CDR2: MNHEY and SVGAGI. The CDR3 loop spans 15 amino acids. V was shortened by 6 bases and J by 0 bases, with 11 bases between the two germline ends. CDR3 coding DNA: TGTGCCAGCAGAAGGGGCGTGACGAACACCGGGGAGCTGTTTTTT. This sequence encodes CASRRGVTNTGELFF.

The rearrangement uses TRBV7-3 and TRBJ2-1; D may be TRBD2 (6 bases). This CDR3 is 13 amino acids long. V was pared by 2 bases and J by 10 bases, with 12 bases between. Germline CDR1 is SGHTA and CDR2 is FQGTGA. CDR3 in amino acids: CASSLGGAREQFF. CDR3 DNA sequence: TGTGCCAGCAGCTTAGGAGGGGCGCGGGAGCAGTTCTTC.

This sequence joins TRBV11-2 and TRBJ2-5, with D perhaps TRBD1 (6 bases). CDR1 and CDR2 from the germline V gene are SGHAT and FQNNGV. The V end was cut by 5 bases, the J end by 5 bases, with 18 bases between. The CDR3 loop spans 15 amino acids. The CDR3 region is CASSPIARGRETQYF. As DNA, the CDR3 is TGTGCCAGCAGCCCCATAGCCAGGGGACGGGAGACCCAGTACTTC.

V gene TRBV9 combines with J gene TRBJ2-6; D is uncertain. Germline lookup yields CDR1 SGDLS and CDR2 YYNGEE. Between the trimmed V and J ends, which lost 3 bases and 1 base, there was a span of 14 bases. This CDR3 spans 17 amino acids. CDR3 residues: CASSAEDRVSGANVLTF. CDR3 nucleotide sequence: TGTGCCAGCAGCGCGGAAGATAGGGTTTCTGGGGCCAACGTCCTGACTTTC.

This clone was picked up one time. The chain joins TRBV10-3 to TRBJ1-1; D remains unclear. The length of the CDR3 is 16 residues. Germline V gene lookup returns CDR1 ENHRY and CDR2 SYGVKD. The germline V and J ends were trimmed by 2 bases and 0 bases, with 13 bases remaining between them. CDR3: CAISERGNSMNTEAFF. The CDR3 bases are TGTGCCATCAGTGAGAGAGGGAATTCTATGAACACTGAAGCTTTCTTT.

This clone has more than one count but fewer than ten. The chain joins TRBV11-1 to TRBJ1-1; D gene ambiguous. V was shortened by 5 bases and J by 1 base, with 11 bases between the two germline ends. Germline V gives CDR1 SGHAT, CDR2 FQDESV (reference sequence). The CDR3 loop spans 14 amino acids. The CDR3 sequence is CASSHGRANTEAFF. The DNA for the CDR3 is TGTGCCAGCAGCCACGGTCGGGCGAACACTGAAGCTTTCTTT.

The chain couples TRBV19 to TRBJ2-3, with a tentative D call TRBD1 (7 bases). Trimming removed 10 bases at V and 0 bases at J, with 14 bases between. CDR1 is LNHDA and CDR2 is SQIVND in the germline V gene (reference sequence). The CDR3 covers 14 residues. The CDR3: CAKSRGTSTDTQYF. CDR3 bases: TGTGCCAAGTCCAGGGGGACTAGCACAGATACGCAGTATTTT.

The chain combines TRBV7-9 with TRBJ2-1, with 8 bases that match TRBD2. CDR1 SEHNR and CDR2 FQNEAQ come from the germline V gene (reference sequence). This CDR3 is 18 amino acids long. V shed 5 bases, J shed 0 bases, and the junction held 12 bases outside the gene matches. The CDR3: CASSPIEAGATSYNEQFF. CDR3 sequence (DNA): TGTGCCAGCAGCCCTATTGAAGCGGGGGCAACCTCCTACAATGAGCAGTTCTTC.

This chain uses TRBV10-3 with TRBJ1-2, with D tentatively TRBD1 (5 bases). CDR3 size: 15 residues. The V gene lost 0 bases and the J gene lost 5 bases, with 13 bases spanning the gap. CDR1 ENHRY and CDR2 SYGVKD come from the germline V gene. In nucleotides, the CDR3 is TGTGCCATCAGTGAGTCGTCAGGGACCGCGTATGGCTACACCTTC. It translates to CAISESSGTAYGYTF.

This clone was picked up a small number of times. V usage is TRBV12-3 or TRBV12-4 and J usage is TRBJ1-1; D call uncertain. The CDR3 has 12 amino acids. V was shortened by 7 bases and J by 1 base, with 7 bases between the two germline ends. The CDR3 DNA is TGTGCCAGCACCCCGGGGAACACTGAAGCTTTCTTT. Residues: CASTPGNTEAFF.

J is TRBJ2-1 and V is TRBV27; TRBD2 agrees at 10 bases. Trimming cost V 2 bases and J 13 bases; bases outside gene matches: 5. CDR3 length: 13 amino acids. Germline V gene sequence: CDR1 MNHEY, CDR2 SMNVEV (reference sequence). CDR3 coding DNA: TGTGCCAGCAGTTTAGAGCGGGAGGGGAAACAGTTCTTC. Its protein product is CASSLEREGKQFF.

J is TRBJ2-5 and V is TRBV12-3 or TRBV12-4; D might be TRBD2 (6 bases). CDR3 size: 13 residues. V lost 6 bases and J 4 bases, leaving 12 bases between the germline ends. CDR3 coding DNA: TGTGCCAGCAGGCCGTCCGGGGGAGAGACCCAGTACTTC. Protein product: CASRPSGGETQYF.

CDR3 sequence: CASSLEVLGRYEQYF. CDR3 sequence (DNA): TGTGCCAGCAGCTTAGAAGTCCTAGGGCGCTACGAGCAGTACTTC. The chain employs TRBV7-9 and TRBJ2-7; D is undetermined. This CDR3 region has 15 residues. Trimming removed 1 base from V and 3 bases from J, with 13 bases in between. The germline gives CDR1 SEHNR, CDR2 FQNEAQ (reference sequence).

The gene calls are TRBV19 and TRBJ2-1; 9 bases match TRBD2. The V gene's germline CDR1 is LNHDA and CDR2 SQIVND (reference sequence). The CDR3 has 14 amino acids. Trimming removed 5 bases from V and 7 bases from J; junction bases left unmatched: 6. CDR3 sequence: CASSSGLAQNEQFF. CDR3 nucleotide sequence: TGTGCCAGTAGTTCTGGACTAGCGCAGAATGAGCAGTTCTTC.

The V call is TRBV15, the J call TRBJ1-3; 7 bases map to TRBD1. The CDR3 loop spans 13 amino acids. V lost 11 bases, J lost 4 bases, and 8 bases stayed unmatched. Germline CDR1 LNHNV, CDR2 YYDKDF (reference sequence). This chain's CDR3 is CAASTGMGNTIYF. The DNA of the CDR3 is TGTGCCGCCTCGACAGGGATGGGAAACACCATATATTTT. The full variable domain, with the rest looked up from reference TRBV15 and TRBJ1-3, is DAMVIQNPRYQVTQFGKPVTLSCSQTLNHNVMYWYQQKSSQAPKLLFHYYDKDFNNEADTPDNFQSRRPNTSFCFLDIRSPGLGDTAMYLCAASTGMGNTIYFGEGSWLTVV.

The DNA of the CDR3 is TGTGCCAGCAGCCCTGGACTAGCGGGAAGGGTGGGCACCGGGGAGCTGTTTTTT. Translated: CASSPGLAGRVGTGELFF. V gene TRBV5-4 combines with J gene TRBJ2-2, with 12 bases lining up with TRBD2. J lost 4 bases, V lost 4 bases, and 11 bases had no gene match. Germline V gene lookup returns CDR1 SGHNT and CDR2 YYREEE (reference sequence). This CDR3 spans 18 amino acids.

The chain combines TRBV9 with TRBJ2-5; TRBD2 is a possible D gene (6 bases). This CDR3 is built from 15 residues. The V and J ends lost 4 bases and 1 base respectively, with 14 bases between them. The V gene's germline CDR1 is SGDLS and CDR2 YYNGEE. The CDR3: CASSSAGGSQETQYF. For the CDR3, the DNA is TGTGCCAGCAGCTCAGCCGGGGGATCCCAAGAGACCCAGTACTTC.

This clone is a singleton in its sample. The chain joins TRBV7-9 to TRBJ1-1; 8 nucleotides line up with TRBD1. The germline V gene encodes CDR1 SEHNR and CDR2 FQNEAQ (reference sequence). Germline trimming cut 6 bases from V and 1 base from J; bases unmatched to any gene: 7. CDR3 length equals 15 residues. The CDR3 DNA reads as TGTGCCAGCAGACCAAAACAGGGGGAGAACACTGAAGCTTTCTTT. This translates into CASRPKQGENTEAFF.